Below, 29 T cell receptor beta chains from the same sample are listed, as sequenced in a study of follicular helper T cells after annual influenza vaccination. The time point here: 2014-2015 season, 7 days after vaccination. The protocol was immunoSEQ multiplex PCR, while the TCRdb copy is restricted to in-frame clones and leaves out a portion. The sample consists of around 4,300 clones, 82% of them appearing once. The sample was CXCR5- memory CD4+ T cells sorted from blood, taken 7 days after influenza vaccination. The receptors shown here come from an adult who received the influenza vaccine.

This clone was seen more than once but under ten times. The chain joins TRBV18 to TRBJ1-4, with 10 positions matching TRBD1. The germline CDR1 and CDR2 sequences are KGHSH and LQKENI. V was pared by 8 bases and J by 4 bases, with 7 bases of the junction left unmatched. The CDR3 is 15 residues long. The CDR3 sequence is CASQRDRGYNEKLFF. The CDR3 DNA sequence: TGTGCCAGCCAGAGGGACAGGGGCTATAATGAAAAACTGTTTTTT.

The rearrangement uses TRBV11-2 and TRBJ1-6; the D gene is possibly TRBD1 (6 bases). Germline CDR1 reads SGHAT; CDR2 reads FQNNGV. V was cut by 4 bases and J by 6 bases, with 10 bases left in between. This CDR3 is built from 14 residues. The CDR3 DNA follows: TGTGCCAGCAGCTCCGGACAGATTAATTCACCCCTCCACTTT. It specifies CASSSGQINSPLHF.

This clone was detected only once. The chain links TRBV27 to TRBJ2-3; D is unclear. The CDR3 loop spans 14 amino acids. V was clipped by 4 bases and J by 4 bases, with 12 bases between them. CDR1 MNHEY and CDR2 SMNVEV come from the germline V gene (reference sequence). In DNA, the CDR3 is TGTGCCAGCAGTTCCCCGTTAAGGGCAGATACGCAGTATTTT. As protein: CASSSPLRADTQYF.

The chain carries TRBV19 and TRBJ2-7; D is possibly TRBD1 (7 bases). V lost 5 bases to trimming and J lost 2 bases, with 16 bases between them. Germline loops: CDR1 LNHDA, CDR2 SQIVND (reference sequence). The length of the CDR3 is 15 residues. DNA for the CDR3: TGTGCCAGTAGTGAGGCAGGGGGGCCGACCTACGAGCAGTACTTC. Translation: CASSEAGGPTYEQYF.

This chain joins TRBV18 and TRBJ2-3, with D perhaps matching TRBD1 or TRBD2 (5 bases each). The ends were cut back, 3 bases at V and 6 bases at J, with 10 bases in the middle. Germline-derived CDR1 and CDR2 are KGHSH and LQKENI. The length of the CDR3 is 13 residues. For the CDR3, the DNA is TGTGCCAGCTCACCCCCAGGGACGGATACGCAGTATTTT. As protein: CASSPPGTDTQYF.

A few counts support this clone. The V gene is TRBV2, the J gene TRBJ2-5; perhaps TRBD2 as D (6 bases). Germline V gene sequence: CDR1 SNHLY, CDR2 FYNNEI. Trimming pared 7 bases from V and 4 bases from J, leaving 10 bases between. The CDR3 is 12 amino acids. CDR3 nucleotides: TGTGCCAGCATGACTAGTGGAGAGACCCAGTACTTC. Its translation: CASMTSGETQYF.

The chain is built from TRBV7-8 and TRBJ2-2; D could derive from TRBD1 or TRBD2 (6 bases each). Germline values: CDR1 SGHVS, CDR2 FQNEAQ. There are 12 residues in the CDR3. Trimming stripped 5 bases from V and 14 bases from J, with 15 bases between. For the CDR3, the DNA is TGTGCCAGCAGCCTCTTAGGGGGGATCCTGTTTTTT. It yields the protein CASSLLGGILFF.

Only a few counts were recorded for this clone. The chain recombines TRBV2 with TRBJ1-1; tentative D call: TRBD1 (6 bases). From germline, CDR1 is SNHLY and CDR2 FYNNEI. Trimming shortened V by 6 bases and J by 1 base, and 9 bases separated the two germline ends. The CDR3 has 13 residues. CDR3 residues: CASRGGQNTEAFF. In DNA form, the CDR3 reads TGTGCCAGCAGGGGGGGACAGAACACTGAAGCTTTCTTT. The full variable domain, in which reference TRBV2 and TRBJ1-1 provide the parts outside the CDR3, is EPEVTQTPSHQVTQMGQEVILRCVPISNHLYFYWYRQILGQKVEFLVSFYNNEISEKSEIFDDQFSVERPDGSNFTLKIRSTKLEDSAMYFCASRGGQNTEAFFGQGTRLTVV.

The chain's CDR3 is CASSYTGLLNTEAFF. CDR3 bases: TGTGCCAGCAGCTACACAGGTCTTCTGAACACTGAAGCTTTCTTT. The rearrangement joins TRBV7-9 to TRBJ1-1; a weak D match, TRBD1 (5 bases). The CDR3 is 15 amino acids. CDR1 and CDR2 from the germline V gene are SEHNR and FQNEAQ (reference sequence). The V end lost 4 bases, the J end lost 0 bases, and 12 bases lay between the germline ends.

V usage is TRBV4-1 and J usage is TRBJ2-3; D may correspond to TRBD1 or TRBD2 (5 bases each). The germline CDR1 and CDR2 sequences are MGHRA and YSYEKL. The V gene lost 0 bases and the J gene lost 8 bases, with 9 bases spanning the gap. This CDR3 is built from 13 residues. In nucleotides, the CDR3 is TGCGCCAGCAGCCAAGATGTTGGGGGTACGCAGTATTTT. Protein product: CASSQDVGGTQYF.

The J gene is TRBJ1-2, the V gene TRBV7-2; weak D call: TRBD1 (5 bases). CDR3 length: 14 amino acids. The V end was cut by 3 bases, the J end by 4 bases, with 12 bases between. Germline lookup yields CDR1 SGHTA and CDR2 FQGNSA. CDR3 region: CASSFYLDTYGYTF. CDR3 nucleotides: TGTGCCAGCAGCTTTTATTTGGACACCTATGGCTACACCTTC.

V is TRBV19 and J is TRBJ1-6; D ambiguous. Germline V lookup: CDR1 LNHDA, CDR2 SQIVND (reference sequence). The ends were cut back, 6 bases at V and 0 bases at J, with 6 bases in the middle. The CDR3 is 14 residues long. CDR3 nucleotides: TGTGCCAGTAGCCGTAGCTCCTATAATTCACCCCTCCACTTT. Its translation is CASSRSSYNSPLHF. The entire variable domain, with the rest obtained from reference TRBV19 and TRBJ1-6, is as follows: DGGITQSPKYLFRKEGQNVTLSCEQNLNHDAMYWYRQDPGQGLRLIYYSQIVNDFQKGDIAEGYSVSREKKESFPLTVTSAQKNPTAFYLCASSRSSYNSPLHFGNGTRLTVT.

The V call is TRBV4-1, the J call TRBJ1-5, with D unclear. Germline V gene lookup returns CDR1 MGHRA and CDR2 YSYEKL. V dropped 1 base and J dropped 11 bases, with 12 bases sitting between them. The CDR3 has 13 amino acids. The CDR3 nucleotides are TGCGCCAGCAGCCAAGGTGGGGTGGGAACCCAGCATTTT. This gives the protein CASSQGGVGTQHF.

The gene calls are TRBV5-6 and TRBJ1-5, with 9 positions matching TRBD1. The CDR3 sequence is 17 residues long. V lost 1 base to trimming and J lost 6 bases; unmatched junction nucleotides: 11. Germline V CDR1 and CDR2: SGHDT, YYEEEE. CDR3 nucleotide sequence: TGTGCCAGCAGCTTGTTACAGGGGGCTTCCTCCAGTCAGCCCCAGCATTTT. Translating gives CASSLLQGASSSQPQHF.

The V call is TRBV19, the J call TRBJ2-3; TRBD1 matches at 9 bases. Germline trimming cut 9 bases from V and 6 bases from J; bases unmatched to any gene: 7. Germline loops: CDR1 LNHDA, CDR2 SQIVND (reference sequence). The CDR3 loop spans 13 amino acids. The CDR3 DNA reads as TGTGCCAGCGCGGGACAGGGACCCGATACGCAGTATTTT. Its protein product is CASAGQGPDTQYF.

V usage is TRBV12-5 and J usage is TRBJ2-1, with 11 bases that match TRBD2. Germline V gene lookup returns CDR1 LGHNT and CDR2 FRNRAP. This CDR3 has 16 amino acids. V was pared by 0 bases and J by 9 bases, with 7 bases of the junction left unmatched. The CDR3 is CASGLVLSGGASEQFF. The DNA for the CDR3 is TGTGCTAGTGGTTTGGTACTTAGCGGGGGGGCGAGTGAGCAGTTCTTC.

The V gene is TRBV19, the J gene TRBJ1-2; D unresolved. Trimming cost V 5 bases and J 3 bases, with 13 bases left between them. CDR1 and CDR2 (germline): LNHDA, SQIVND (reference sequence). The CDR3 consists of 14 residues. CDR3 sequence reads: CASSGTAPYYGYTF. Here the CDR3 DNA reads TGTGCCAGTAGTGGAACAGCCCCATACTATGGCTACACCTTC.

This clone was picked up one time. This chain joins TRBV5-1 and TRBJ2-3; the match to TRBD2 covers 11 bases. The CDR3 loop spans 16 amino acids. The V segment lost 4 bases and the J segment 0 bases; nucleotides outside the gene matches: 4. Germline V gene data show CDR1 as SGHRS and CDR2 as YFSETQ. The CDR3 sequence: CASSPIAGGSTDTQYF. The CDR3 DNA reads as TGCGCCAGCAGCCCTATAGCGGGGGGGAGCACAGATACGCAGTATTTT.

This clone was seen a single time. The CDR3 loop is CASSLGGGVDTQYF. In DNA, the CDR3 is TGTGCCAGCAGCTTAGGAGGGGGCGTAGATACGCAGTATTTT. The gene calls are TRBV7-2 and TRBJ2-3; 7 nucleotides line up with TRBD1. V trimming: 1 base; J trimming: 5 bases; junction bases outside the gene matches: 3. The CDR3 runs 14 residues. CDR1 is SGHTA, CDR2 FQGNSA, per germline.

The count of this clone is one. The V call is TRBV4-1, the J call TRBJ2-7; 8 bases are a match to TRBD1. V dropped 4 bases and J dropped 0; count of bases not matched to a gene: 5. The CDR3 sequence is 15 residues long. CDR1 and CDR2 from the germline V gene are MGHRA and YSYEKL. The CDR3 DNA is TGCGCCAGCAGCCCGACAGGGGATAGCTCCTACGAGCAGTACTTC. Amino acids: CASSPTGDSSYEQYF.

CDR3 sequence (DNA): TGCAGCGTTTTGGGCAGGGCCTACGAGCAGTACTTC. The encoded protein is CSVLGRAYEQYF. The chain recombines TRBV29-1 with TRBJ2-7, with TRBD1 as a possible D gene (5 bases). The germline CDR1 and CDR2 sequences are SQVTM and ANQGSEA. V was cut by 5 bases and J by 2 bases, with 10 bases left in between. The CDR3 contains 12 residues.

The gene calls are TRBV6-1 and TRBJ1-2, with a weak D call TRBD1 (5 bases). Germline values: CDR1 MNHNS, CDR2 SASEGT. Between the trimmed V and J ends, which lost 8 bases and 6 bases, there was a span of 19 bases. This CDR3 region has 14 residues. The CDR3 nucleotides are TGTGCCAGCGCACTCGTGAGGGCAGGGAATGGCTACACCTTC. Translation: CASALVRAGNGYTF.

The CDR3 region has the DNA TGTGCCAGCTCACCACAAGAGGACTATGGCTACACCTTC. It codes for CASSPQEDYGYTF. This chain connects TRBV18 to TRBJ1-2; D not resolved. Germline CDR1 and CDR2: KGHSH and LQKENI. Trimming left V 1 base short and J 3 bases short, with 6 bases between. The CDR3 runs to 13 residues.

The rearrangement uses TRBV27 and TRBJ2-5; perhaps D is TRBD1 or TRBD2 (5 bases each). Germline V gives CDR1 MNHEY, CDR2 SMNVEV (reference sequence). This CDR3 contains 15 residues. The V gene lost 4 bases and the J gene lost 6 bases, with 18 bases spanning the gap. CDR3 in DNA: TGTGCCAGCAGTTCCCTGGCAGGGAGCACGCAGACCCAGTACTTC. Translating gives CASSSLAGSTQTQYF.

CDR3 DNA sequence: TGCGCCAGCAGCCACCAAGGACTAGCGGACACAGATACGCAGTATTTT. Amino acid sequence: CASSHQGLADTDTQYF. V and J are TRBV5-1 and TRBJ2-3; TRBD2 matches 10 bases. The CDR3 length is 16 residues. Trimming took 4 bases from V and 2 from J; bases not matched to a gene: 7. Per germline, CDR1 SGHRS and CDR2 YFSETQ.

The J gene is TRBJ2-2, the V gene TRBV9; tentatively, D is TRBD1 (6 bases). The CDR3 has 14 residues. Germline-derived CDR1 and CDR2 are SGDLS and YYNGEE. V was trimmed by 0 bases and J by 6 bases, leaving 9 bases between them. CDR3 loop: CASSVGGRSGELFF. CDR3 DNA sequence: TGTGCCAGCAGCGTAGGGGGGCGGTCCGGGGAGCTGTTTTTT.

The genes are TRBV14 and TRBJ2-3; D is undetermined. V was clipped by 1 base and J by 6 bases, with 5 bases between them. This CDR3 is built from 12 residues. CDR1 SGHDN and CDR2 FVKESK come from the germline V gene. The CDR3 reads CASSQARDTQYF. DNA of the CDR3: TGTGCCAGCAGCCAAGCAAGGGATACGCAGTATTTT.

On this clone: The junction departs from the called germline gene at one end, perhaps through a read error. J is TRBJ1-5 and V is TRBV28; 7 nucleotides match TRBD1. The germline gives CDR1 MDHEN, CDR2 SYDVKM. The CDR3 runs to 14 residues. The CDR3 here is CASGLGQGNQPQHF. DNA for the CDR3: TGTGCCAGCGGTTTAGGACAGGGCAATCAGCCCCAGCATTTT.

A single count supports this clone. This sequence joins TRBV11-2 and TRBJ2-1; D might be TRBD1 or TRBD2, each matching 5 bases. V lost 5 bases, J lost 0 bases, and 14 bases lay in between. Germline V gene lookup returns CDR1 SGHAT and CDR2 FQNNGV. The CDR3 totals 16 residues. The DNA for the CDR3 is TGTGCCAGCAGCCCCCGAGAGGGGAGCTCCTACAATGAGCAGTTCTTC. Translation: CASSPREGSSYNEQFF. The full variable domain, in which reference TRBV11-2 and TRBJ2-1 provide the parts outside the CDR3, is EAGVAQSPRYKIIEKRQSVAFWCNPISGHATLYWYQQILGQGPKLLIQFQNNGVVDDSQLPKDRFSAERLKGVDSTLKIQPAKLEDSAVYLCASSPREGSSYNEQFFGPGTRLTVL.